This entry lists 21 T cell receptor beta chains sequenced from one sample in a study of blood T cells in healthy people across ages. A second PCR, run for roughly 7 to 12 cycles, used a sample-barcoded 5' primer plus a J-beta primer mix. TCRdb independently ran MiXCR on the 5' RACE reads; one entry per CDR3 protein. There are about 1.6 million distinct CDR3 sequences in the sample; 30% to 35% occur only once, and approximately 10% lies in the top ten. The sample consisted of blood. The receptors here all came from a woman aged 25 to 45 in good health.

Concerning this clonotype: A single base separates this from a much larger clone, so it may be a read error. The missing conserved phenylalanine or tryptophan at the end of this CDR3 makes a read error likely. The chain has TRBV29-1 and TRBJ2-1; D is ambiguous. The V gene's germline CDR1 is SQVTM and CDR2 ANQGSEA. V was trimmed by 1 base and J by 5 bases, leaving 6 bases between them. The CDR3 spans 12 residues. The CDR3 nucleotides are TGCAGCGTTGAAGCGGAAGACAATGAGCAGTTCGTC. It specifies CSVEAEDNEQFV.

The rearrangement links TRBV7-8 to TRBJ1-6; D ambiguous. Germline V CDR1 and CDR2: SGHVS, FQNEAQ. This CDR3 comprises 14 residues. The ends were cut back, 4 bases at V and 7 bases at J, with 11 bases in the middle. CDR3 DNA: TGTGCCAGCAGCTCAGCAGCTCCCAATTCACCCCTCCACTTT. Amino acids: CASSSAAPNSPLHF.

Ten or more counts support this clonotype. The rearrangement links TRBV4-1 to TRBJ2-7, with 7 nucleotides matching TRBD1. Germline CDR1 reads MGHRA; CDR2 reads YSYEKL. CDR3 size: 18 residues. V lost 1 base to trimming and J lost 4 bases; unmatched junction nucleotides: 16. The CDR3 region is CASSQGPDRVVVGYEQYF. The CDR3 DNA reads as TGCGCCAGCAGCCAAGGCCCCGACAGGGTGGTTGTGGGATACGAGCAGTACTTC.

V is TRBV20-1 and J is TRBJ2-3, with D perhaps matching TRBD1 (6 bases). Trimming left V 3 bases short and J 3 bases short, with 22 bases between. Per germline, CDR1 DFQATT and CDR2 SNEGSKA (reference sequence). The CDR3 has 17 residues. CDR3 in amino acids: CSARNPDPERGTDTQYF. As DNA, the CDR3 is TGCAGTGCTAGGAACCCTGACCCGGAAAGGGGGACAGATACGCAGTATTTT.

CDR3 nucleotides: TGTGCCAGCAGTGATTTGGGACATAACTATGGCTACACCTTC. It translates to CASSDLGHNYGYTF. The chain uses TRBV6-1 and TRBJ1-2; the D gene is possibly TRBD1 (6 bases). Germline-derived CDR1 and CDR2 are MNHNS and SASEGT. The CDR3 length is 14 residues. Trimming left V 3 bases short and J 1 base short, with 9 bases between.

This chain's CDR3 is CATSRLGQGGTDTQYF. The DNA for the CDR3 is TGTGCCACCAGCAGATTGGGACAGGGTGGGACAGATACGCAGTATTTT. The chain employs TRBV15 and TRBJ2-3; TRBD1 matches 9 bases. The CDR3 covers 16 residues. Trimming removed 2 bases from V and 3 bases from J; junction bases left unmatched: 6. Per germline, CDR1 LNHNV and CDR2 YYDKDF (reference sequence).

This chain joins TRBV27 and TRBJ2-1; TRBD2 agrees at 12 bases. Germline trimming cut 5 bases from V and 10 bases from J; bases unmatched to any gene: 18. The CDR3 runs to 18 residues. In germline, CDR1 is MNHEY, CDR2 SMNVEV (reference sequence). CDR3 nucleotides: TGTGCCAGCAGTCGGAGACTAGCGGGAGAGGACAGGTCCTACGAGCAGTTCTTC. This encodes CASSRRLAGEDRSYEQFF.

V usage is TRBV7-2 and J usage is TRBJ2-7; tentatively, D is TRBD1 (6 bases). This CDR3 contains 14 residues. The ends were cut back, 5 bases at V and 5 bases at J, with 16 bases in the middle. From germline, CDR1 is SGHTA and CDR2 FQGNSA. CDR3 in DNA: TGTGCCAGCAGCGAAAACAGGGCTTCCCACGAGCAGTACTTC. This sequence encodes CASSENRASHEQYF.

This clonotype was detected ten times or more. This chain joins TRBV7-2 and TRBJ2-5; perhaps TRBD2 as D (5 bases). The CDR3 loop spans 16 amino acids. CDR1 is SGHTA, CDR2 FQGNSA, per germline. Trimming pared 5 bases from V and 4 bases from J, leaving 20 bases between. CDR3 sequence reads: CASSPGGLRAGETQYF. CDR3 DNA: TGTGCCAGCAGCCCGGGCGGCCTTCGGGCGGGAGAGACCCAGTACTTC.

The chain is built from TRBV7-6 and TRBJ1-5; D not certain. Deletions cut 6 bases from V and 9 bases from J, with 15 bases between. This CDR3 is 13 amino acids long. Germline V gene lookup returns CDR1 SGHVS and CDR2 FNYEAQ. The CDR3 DNA is TGTGCCAGCAGTTCGGCACTCGGGCGGCCCCAGCATTTT. This gives the protein CASSSALGRPQHF. Variable domain in full (rest from reference TRBV7-6 and TRBJ1-5): GAGVSQSPRYKVTKRGQDVALRCDPISGHVSLYWYRQALGQGPEFLTYFNYEAQQDKSGLPNDRFSAERPEGSISTLTIQRTEQRDSAMYRCASSSALGRPQHFGDGTRLSIL.

This clonotype was found a few times. The rearrangement joins TRBV7-9 to TRBJ2-1, with D unresolved. V shed 3 bases and J shed 2 bases, with 17 bases lying between them. The CDR3 length is 17 residues. Germline CDR1 is SEHNR and CDR2 is FQNEAQ (reference sequence). The CDR3 bases are TGTGCCAGCAGCTTTCCGCAGGTTGACTTTACCTACAATGAGCAGTTCTTC. Its translation: CASSFPQVDFTYNEQFF. The full variable domain, its missing parts supplied by reference TRBV7-9 and TRBJ2-1, is DTGVSQNPRHKITKRGQNVTFRCDPISEHNRLYWYRQTLGQGPEFLTYFQNEAQLEKSRLLSDRFSAERPKGSFSTLEIQRTEQGDSAMYLCASSFPQVDFTYNEQFFGPGTRLTVL.

This clonotype was found many times. The CDR3 here is CASSSDRPYTTYEQYF. Here the CDR3 DNA reads TGTGCCAGCAGCTCGGACAGGCCCTACACTACTTACGAGCAGTACTTC. This rearrangement joins TRBV11-2 to TRBJ2-7; 7 bases line up with TRBD1. This CDR3 region has 16 residues. Germline loops: CDR1 SGHAT, CDR2 FQNNGV. V dropped 4 bases and J dropped 4; count of bases not matched to a gene: 13.

The V gene is TRBV10-3, the J gene TRBJ1-2; 7 bases are a match to TRBD1. The V gene's germline CDR1 is ENHRY and CDR2 SYGVKD. The length of the CDR3 is 15 residues. V gave up 11 bases and J gave up 6 bases; unmatched junction bases: 18. Written as DNA, the CDR3 is TGTGCCTCGACCAGGGACAGTAGCCTCATTAATGGCTACACCTTC. Its translation: CASTRDSSLINGYTF.

The CDR3 loop is CSASRTLMNTEAFF. In DNA, the CDR3 is TGCAGCGCTTCAAGGACCCTGATGAACACTGAAGCTTTCTTT. The chain employs TRBV29-1 and TRBJ1-1; D is unclear. Germline assignment: CDR1 SQVTM and CDR2 ANQGSEA. Trimming removed 7 bases from V and 0 bases from J, with 15 bases in between. This CDR3 region has 14 residues. Based on the CDR3 plus reference TRBV29-1 and TRBJ1-1, the full variable domain is SAVISQKPSRDICQRGTSLTIQCQVDSQVTMMFWYRQQPGQSLTLIATANQGSEATYESGFVIDKFPISRPNLTFSTLTVSNMSPEDSSIYLCSASRTLMNTEAFFGQGTRLTVV.

The genes are TRBV7-9 and TRBJ2-5; TRBD2 is a possible D gene (5 bases). The better agreement between TRBJ2-7 and the DNA end casts doubt on the J call. This CDR3 region has 14 residues. The germline V gene encodes CDR1 SEHNR and CDR2 FQNEAQ (reference sequence). CDR3 sequence (DNA): TGTGCCAGCAGCGTCACTGAGGGTCCCTACGAGCAGTACTTC. This sequence encodes CASSVTEGPYEQYF.

As for this clonotype: The junction differs from germline at one of its ends, possibly a read error. The rearrangement joins TRBV10-3 to TRBJ2-7; D not certain. This CDR3 spans 13 amino acids. In germline, CDR1 is ENHRY, CDR2 SYGVKD. Here the CDR3 reads CATSEGSVYEQYF. DNA for the CDR3: TGTGCCACCAGTGAAGGTAGTGTGTACGAGCAGTACTTC.

About this clonotype itself: Relative to the germline gene, one junction end is altered; a read error may explain this. This chain joins TRBV3-1 and TRBJ1-1; maybe TRBD1 (5 bases). This CDR3 comprises 13 residues. Germline values: CDR1 LGHDT, CDR2 YNNKEL (reference sequence). DNA of the CDR3: TGTGCCAGCACCCAGGGATGGGGCACTGTAGCTTTCTTT. This translates into CASTQGWGTVAFF.

V gene TRBV27 combines with J gene TRBJ2-7, with a weak D call TRBD1 (6 bases). CDR1 and CDR2 (germline): MNHEY, SMNVEV (reference sequence). Trimming cost V 2 bases and J 3 bases, with 14 bases left between them. The CDR3 consists of 15 residues. CDR3 in amino acids: CASSLRDISIYEQYF. CDR3 nucleotide sequence: TGTGCCAGCAGTTTACGGGACATTTCTATCTACGAGCAGTACTTC.

Note on this clonotype: A much bigger clone sits one base away, suggesting this may be a read error. The rearrangement links TRBV7-9 to TRBJ2-3, with TRBD1 matching 8 bases. CDR1 and CDR2 (germline): SEHNR, FQNEAQ (reference sequence). The CDR3 length is 15 residues. The CDR3 region is CANSLGDRSTDTQYF. The CDR3 bases are TGTGCCAACAGCTTAGGGGACAGGAGCACAGATACGCAGTATTTT.

V is TRBV25-1 and J is TRBJ1-2; D is uncertain. The V gene lost 3 bases and the J gene lost 8 bases, with 10 bases spanning the gap. This CDR3 region has 12 residues. Germline loops: CDR1 MGHDK, CDR2 SYGVNS. DNA for the CDR3: TGTGCCAGCAGTGACCCTATCCACGGCTACACCTTC. It specifies CASSDPIHGYTF.

This clonotype was detected a few times. The V call is TRBV27, the J call TRBJ2-1, with D unclear. Trimming pared 3 bases from V and 8 bases from J, leaving 11 bases between. The V gene's germline CDR1 is MNHEY and CDR2 SMNVEV (reference sequence). The CDR3 is 13 amino acids. CDR3 sequence: CASSLSRLYEQFF. The CDR3 coding sequence is TGTGCCAGCAGTTTGTCTCGACTCTATGAGCAGTTCTTC.